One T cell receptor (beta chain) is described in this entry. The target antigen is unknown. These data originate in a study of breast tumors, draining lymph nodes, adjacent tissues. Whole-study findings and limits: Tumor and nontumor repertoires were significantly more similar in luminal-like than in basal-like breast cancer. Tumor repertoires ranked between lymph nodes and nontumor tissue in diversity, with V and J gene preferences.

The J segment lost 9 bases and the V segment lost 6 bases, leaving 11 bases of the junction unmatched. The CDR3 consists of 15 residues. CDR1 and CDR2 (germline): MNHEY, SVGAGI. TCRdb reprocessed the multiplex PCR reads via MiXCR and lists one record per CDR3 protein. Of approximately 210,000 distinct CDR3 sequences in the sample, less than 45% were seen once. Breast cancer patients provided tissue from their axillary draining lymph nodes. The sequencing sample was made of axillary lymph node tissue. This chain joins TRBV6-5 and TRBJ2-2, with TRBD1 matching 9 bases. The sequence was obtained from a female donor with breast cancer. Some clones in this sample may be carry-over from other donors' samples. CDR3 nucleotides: TGTGCCAGCAGCCCCTGGACAGGGGAGTATAGGGAGCTGTTTTTT. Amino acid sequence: CASSPWTGEYRELFF.